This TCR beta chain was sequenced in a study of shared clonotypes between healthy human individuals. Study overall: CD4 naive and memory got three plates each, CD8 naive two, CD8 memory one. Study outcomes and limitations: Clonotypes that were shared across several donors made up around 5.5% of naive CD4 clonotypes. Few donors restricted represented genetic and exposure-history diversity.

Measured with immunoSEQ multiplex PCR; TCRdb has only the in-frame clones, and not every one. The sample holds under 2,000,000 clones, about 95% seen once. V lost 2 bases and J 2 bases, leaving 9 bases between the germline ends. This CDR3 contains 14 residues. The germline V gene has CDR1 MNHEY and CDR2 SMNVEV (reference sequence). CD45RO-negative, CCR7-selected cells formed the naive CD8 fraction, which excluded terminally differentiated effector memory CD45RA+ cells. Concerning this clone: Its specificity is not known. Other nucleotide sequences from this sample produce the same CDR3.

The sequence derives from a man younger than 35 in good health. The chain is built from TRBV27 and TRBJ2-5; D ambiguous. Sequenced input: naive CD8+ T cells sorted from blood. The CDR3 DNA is TGTGCCAGCAGTTTAATAGGCGAGCAAGAGACCCAGTACTTC. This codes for CASSLIGEQETQYF.